These 16 T cell receptor beta chains originate from one sample sequenced in a study of cytomegalovirus exposure and HLA in healthy donors listed by TCRdb under 2017. Libraries were constructed by the immunoSEQ multiplex PCR assay. The multiplex PCR relied on a mix of 60 forward primers for TCR Vbeta segments and 13 reverse primers for TCR Jbeta segments. In TCRdb, the immuneACCESS table is reduced to in-frame sequences with V and J assigned. These tables do not hold every clone; where another copy was compared, an unresolved V gene accounts for under half, and the others remain unexplained. Across this sample there are about 160,000 clones, with roughly 82% seen only once. Approximately 3% of the sample is in the top ten clones. Sequencing was done on a sample of PBMCs. These receptors were obtained from a woman in her 50s in good health and CMV-seropositive.

V gene TRBV10-3 combines with J gene TRBJ2-3, with D unresolved. This CDR3 comprises 15 residues. V was trimmed by 10 bases and J by 0 bases, leaving 17 bases between them. Germline lookup yields CDR1 ENHRY and CDR2 SYGVKD. Here the CDR3 DNA reads TGTGCCACCGGCCTCCTAGTGTCTAGCACAGATACGCAGTATTTT. This codes for CATGLLVSSTDTQYF.

This sequence joins TRBV5-1 and TRBJ1-4; 9 nucleotides agree with TRBD1. The CDR3 runs to 20 residues. Germline lookup yields CDR1 SGHRS and CDR2 YFSETQ. Trimming removed 2 bases from V and 7 bases from J; junction bases left unmatched: 21. The CDR3 reads CASSFFPSGQGVSSSEKLFF. The DNA of the CDR3 is TGCGCCAGCAGCTTTTTTCCATCGGGACAGGGAGTTTCGTCCTCTGAAAAACTGTTTTTT.

This chain uses TRBV5-6 with TRBJ2-7, with TRBD1 as a possible D gene (5 bases). The ends were cut back, 2 bases at V and 2 bases at J, with 11 bases in the middle. The CDR3 extends over 14 amino acids. Germline loops: CDR1 SGHDT, CDR2 YYEEEE. CDR3: CASSLQVVAYEQYF. In nucleotides, the CDR3 is TGTGCCAGCAGCTTACAGGTTGTAGCCTACGAGCAGTACTTC.

Worth noting for this clone: Sequence at one end of the junction differs from germline and may be a read error. This sequence joins TRBV7-9 and TRBJ1-2; D might be TRBD1 (6 bases). CDR3 length: 11 amino acids. Germline V gene lookup returns CDR1 SEHNR and CDR2 FQNEAQ (reference sequence). This chain's CDR3 is CSSSRGGGYTF. The CDR3 DNA sequence: TGTTCCAGCTCAAGAGGGGGTGGCTACACCTTC. The full variable domain, with the rest looked up from reference TRBV7-9 and TRBJ1-2, is DTGVSQNPRHKITKRGQNVTFRCDPISEHNRLYWYRQTLGQGPEFLTYFQNEAQLEKSRLLSDRFSAERPKGSFSTLEIQRTEQGDSAMYLCSSSRGGGYTFGSGTRLTVV.

This chain uses TRBV9 with TRBJ1-2, with D possibly being TRBD1 (5 bases). V lost 0 bases, J lost 7 bases, and 10 bases lay in between. CDR1 is SGDLS, CDR2 YYNGEE, per germline. The CDR3 spans 13 residues. The CDR3 is CASSVGGTGGYTF. The CDR3 DNA follows: TGTGCCAGCAGCGTAGGAGGGACTGGTGGCTACACCTTC.

The chain combines TRBV7-2 with TRBJ1-1, with D possibly being TRBD1 (5 bases). The CDR3 contains 14 residues. Germline V lookup: CDR1 SGHTA, CDR2 FQGNSA. Trimming took off 1 base at V and 5 bases at J, with 11 bases between the two ends. The CDR3 DNA follows: TGTGCCAGCAGCTTAGAGCTGGGGCGGACTGAAGCTTTCTTT. Protein product: CASSLELGRTEAFF. The complete variable domain, with remaining parts taken from reference TRBV7-2 and TRBJ1-1, reads GAGVSQSPSNKVTEKGKDVELRCDPISGHTALYWYRQSLGQGLEFLIYFQGNSAPDKSGLPSDRFSAERTGGSVSTLTIQRTQQEDSAVYLCASSLELGRTEAFFGQGTRLTVV.

The chain carries TRBV27 and TRBJ1-4; 7 nucleotides line up with TRBD1. V trimming: 6 bases; J trimming: 0 bases; junction bases outside the gene matches: 10. Germline CDR1 and CDR2: MNHEY and SMNVEV (reference sequence). The CDR3 is made up of 17 amino acids. As DNA, the CDR3 is TGTGCCAGCAGATCATTGGGGACAGTTCCAACTAATGAAAAACTGTTTTTT. Its protein is CASRSLGTVPTNEKLFF.

The chain links TRBV9 to TRBJ1-3, with D possibly matching TRBD1 (5 bases). There are 15 residues in the CDR3. V lost 4 bases to trimming and J lost 1 base, with 12 bases between them. Looked up from germline, CDR1 is SGDLS and CDR2 is YYNGEE. The chain's CDR3 is CASSWWGESGNTIYF. CDR3 bases: TGTGCCAGCAGCTGGTGGGGGGAATCTGGAAACACCATATATTTT.

The genes are TRBV19 and TRBJ1-1; possibly TRBD1 for D (5 bases). From germline, CDR1 is LNHDA and CDR2 SQIVND (reference sequence). Trimming left V 4 bases short and J 0 bases short, with 12 bases between. The length of the CDR3 is 15 residues. This CDR3 reads CASSTLTAMNTEAFF. The CDR3 DNA reads TGTGCCAGTAGTACCCTGACAGCGATGAACACTGAAGCTTTCTTT.

The rearrangement uses TRBV27 and TRBJ2-1; TRBD2 agrees at 9 bases. Germline loops: CDR1 MNHEY, CDR2 SMNVEV (reference sequence). Germline trimming cut 4 bases from V and 9 bases from J; bases unmatched to any gene: 7. The CDR3 is made up of 14 amino acids. CDR3 nucleotide sequence: TGTGCCAGCAGTTCCCTAGCGGGGATGGGTGAGCAGTTCTTC. It codes for CASSSLAGMGEQFF.

This clone appeared a few times. The rearrangement links TRBV7-9 to TRBJ2-1; 9 bases fit TRBD1. The CDR3 runs to 15 residues. V lost 2 bases, J lost 7 bases, and 6 bases stayed unmatched. CDR1 and CDR2 from the germline V gene are SEHNR and FQNEAQ (reference sequence). In DNA form, the CDR3 reads TGTGCCAGCAGCTTAACAGGGGGCTTAGGGAATGAGCAGTTCTTC. Translated: CASSLTGGLGNEQFF.

The genes are TRBV5-1 and TRBJ1-4, with TRBD1 matching 10 bases. The CDR3 is made up of 14 amino acids. Per the germline V gene, CDR1 is SGHRS and CDR2 is YFSETQ. Trimming cost V 5 bases and J 5 bases; bases outside gene matches: 3. The CDR3 region is CASSPDRGNEKLFF. DNA of the CDR3: TGCGCCAGCAGTCCGGACAGGGGGAATGAAAAACTGTTTTTT.

This sequence joins TRBV5-1 and TRBJ2-2; tentatively, D is TRBD1 (5 bases). V shed 2 bases and J shed 6 bases, with 14 bases lying between them. Germline V gene sequence: CDR1 SGHRS, CDR2 YFSETQ. The CDR3 sequence is 15 residues long. CDR3 nucleotide sequence: TGCGCCAGCAGCTTAAACGCCAGGGTATCCGGGGAGCTGTTTTTT. Protein product: CASSLNARVSGELFF.

The rearrangement links TRBV28 to TRBJ2-3; 8 bases map to TRBD2. The CDR3 loop spans 16 amino acids. In germline, CDR1 is MDHEN, CDR2 SYDVKM. V shed 7 bases and J 4 bases; nucleotides not matched to a gene: 13. The CDR3 DNA reads TGTGCCAGCACCCAACCGATAGCGGGGTACGCAGATACGCAGTATTTT. Its translation: CASTQPIAGYADTQYF.

This sequence joins TRBV2 and TRBJ1-2, with TRBD1 identical over 11 bases. CDR3 size: 15 residues. V shed 3 bases, J shed 5 bases, and the junction held 5 bases outside the gene matches. Germline-derived CDR1 and CDR2 are SNHLY and FYNNEI. DNA for the CDR3: TGTGCCAGCAGTGAGGACAGGGGGCGGGTTTATGGCTACACCTTC. Amino acid sequence: CASSEDRGRVYGYTF.

This rearrangement joins TRBV2 to TRBJ1-1; D gene ambiguous. Per the germline V gene, CDR1 is SNHLY and CDR2 is FYNNEI. The length of the CDR3 is 15 residues. V gave up 7 bases and J gave up 1 base, with 16 bases separating them. The CDR3 reads CASKANDGENTEAFF. CDR3 in DNA: TGTGCCAGCAAAGCTAACGACGGGGAGAACACTGAAGCTTTCTTT.